This T cell receptor (beta chain) appears in the sequencing data of a study of T-cell reconstitution after alpha-beta-depleted transplantation in children. Unique molecular identifiers were incorporated into the prepared TCRbeta library. TCRdb analysed the PCR reads with MiXCR anew, one entry per CDR3 protein. The sample has 400,000 to 450,000 distinct CDR3 sequences, around two fifths seen once. Study-level findings and limits: Fresh T-cell production supplied most of the T-cell counts and diversity seen one year after transplant. The study reportedly traced alpha-beta T cells about two months after transplant to several hundred expanded graft clones.

The CDR3 covers 14 residues. The V gene lost 4 bases and the J gene lost 4 bases, with 11 bases spanning the gap. Germline lookup yields CDR1 SGHRS and CDR2 YFSETQ. As regards this clonotype: Its target is not known.

The specimen was PBMCs, collected before TCRalphabeta/CD19-depleted stem cell transplant. V is TRBV5-1 and J is TRBJ2-2, with D tentatively TRBD1 (6 bases). The TCR sequence derives from a girl aged 2-10 years with aplastic anemia, due to receive a stem cell transplant. CDR3 bases: TGCGCCAGCAGCCTGGGACATTTCACCGGGGAGCTGTTTTTT. It specifies CASSLGHFTGELFF.